This T cell receptor beta chain was recorded in a study of shared clonotypes between healthy human individuals. Assay: immunoSEQ multiplex PCR; the TCRdb copy retains only in-frame clones and omits some. The data contain 500,000 to 550,000 clones, roughly 95% of them singletons. V was trimmed by 4 bases and J by 3 bases, leaving 15 bases between them. The CDR3 totals 15 residues. The germline V gene encodes CDR1 SGHKS and CDR2 YYEKEE (reference sequence). This receptor was obtained from a woman in her 30s in good health. The J gene is TRBJ2-3, the V gene TRBV5-5; D not certain. The specimen sequenced was naive CD4+ T cells sorted from blood. The sample's subset: CD45RA+ positively selected. CDR3 bases: TGTGCCAGCAGCCAAGGGATGGTGGTAACAGATACGCAGTATTTT. This encodes CASSQGMVVTDTQYF.